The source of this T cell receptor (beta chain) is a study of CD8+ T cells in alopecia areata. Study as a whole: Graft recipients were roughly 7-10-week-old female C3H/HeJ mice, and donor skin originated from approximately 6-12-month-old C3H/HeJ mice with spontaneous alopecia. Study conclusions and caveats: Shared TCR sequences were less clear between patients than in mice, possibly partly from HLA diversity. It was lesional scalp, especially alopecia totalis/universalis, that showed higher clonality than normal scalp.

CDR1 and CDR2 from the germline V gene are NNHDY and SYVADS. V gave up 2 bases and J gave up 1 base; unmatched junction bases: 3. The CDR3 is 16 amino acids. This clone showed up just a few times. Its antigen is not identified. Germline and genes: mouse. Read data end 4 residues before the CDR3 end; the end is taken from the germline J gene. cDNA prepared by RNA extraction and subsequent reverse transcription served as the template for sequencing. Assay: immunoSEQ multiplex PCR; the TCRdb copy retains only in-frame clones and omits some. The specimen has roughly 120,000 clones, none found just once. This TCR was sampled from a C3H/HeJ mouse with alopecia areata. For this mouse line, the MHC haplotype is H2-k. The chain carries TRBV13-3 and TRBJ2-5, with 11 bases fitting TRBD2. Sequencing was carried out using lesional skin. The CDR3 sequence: CASSDGTGGDQDTQYF. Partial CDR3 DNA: TGTGCCAGCAGTGACGGGACTGGGGGAGACCAAGAC.